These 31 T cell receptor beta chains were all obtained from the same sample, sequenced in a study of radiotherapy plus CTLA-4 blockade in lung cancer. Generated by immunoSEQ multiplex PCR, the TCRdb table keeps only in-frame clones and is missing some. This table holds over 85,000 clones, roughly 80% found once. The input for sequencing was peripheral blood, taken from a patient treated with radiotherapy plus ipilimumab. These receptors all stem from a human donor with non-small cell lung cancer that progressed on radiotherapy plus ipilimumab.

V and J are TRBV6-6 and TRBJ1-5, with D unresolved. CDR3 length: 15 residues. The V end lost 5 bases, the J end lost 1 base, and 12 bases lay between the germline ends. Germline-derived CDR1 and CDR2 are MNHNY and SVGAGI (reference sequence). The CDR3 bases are TGTGCCAGCAGTACCTTAGCTGGGAGCAATCAGCCCCAGCATTTT. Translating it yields CASSTLAGSNQPQHF.

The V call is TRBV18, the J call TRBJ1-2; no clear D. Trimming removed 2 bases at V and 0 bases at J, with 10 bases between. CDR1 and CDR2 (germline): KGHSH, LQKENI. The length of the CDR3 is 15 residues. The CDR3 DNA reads TGTGCCAGCTCACCAGGCGCATTGGCTAACTATGGCTACACCTTC. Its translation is CASSPGALANYGYTF.

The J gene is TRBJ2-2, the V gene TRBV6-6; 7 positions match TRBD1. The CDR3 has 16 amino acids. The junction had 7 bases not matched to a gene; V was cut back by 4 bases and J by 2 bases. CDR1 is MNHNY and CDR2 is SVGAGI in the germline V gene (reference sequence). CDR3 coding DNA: TGTGCCAGCAGTTTACTTGGACAGGTCAACACCGGGGAGCTGTTTTTT. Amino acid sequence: CASSLLGQVNTGELFF.

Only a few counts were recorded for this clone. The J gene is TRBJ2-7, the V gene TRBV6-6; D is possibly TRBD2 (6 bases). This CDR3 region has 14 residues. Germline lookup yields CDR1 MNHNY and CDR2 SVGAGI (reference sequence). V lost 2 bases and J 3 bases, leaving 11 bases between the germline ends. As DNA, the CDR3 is TGTGCCAGCAGTTACGCTAGCGAGCGCTACGAGCAGTACTTC. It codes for CASSYASERYEQYF.

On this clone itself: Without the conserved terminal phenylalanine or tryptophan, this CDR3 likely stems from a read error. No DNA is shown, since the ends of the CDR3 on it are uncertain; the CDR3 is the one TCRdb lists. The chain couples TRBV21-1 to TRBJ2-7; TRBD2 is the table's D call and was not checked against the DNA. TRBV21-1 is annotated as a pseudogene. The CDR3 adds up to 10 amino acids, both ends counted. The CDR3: CASSKDLPLS.

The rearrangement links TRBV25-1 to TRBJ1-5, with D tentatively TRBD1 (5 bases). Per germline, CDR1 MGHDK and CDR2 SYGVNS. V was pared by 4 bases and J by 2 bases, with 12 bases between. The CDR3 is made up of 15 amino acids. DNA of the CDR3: TGTGCCAGCAGTGGTGACAGCTTGGGCAATCAGCCCCAGCATTTT. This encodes CASSGDSLGNQPQHF.

The CDR3 spells CASSKETSPTTYEQYV. CDR3 nucleotide sequence: TGTGCCAGCAGCAAAGAGACTAGTCCCACAACGTACGAGCAGTACGTC. The J gene is TRBJ2-7, the V gene TRBV21-1; TRBD2, the table's D call, was not compared with the DNA. TRBV21-1 is shown as a pseudogene. The CDR3 is 16 residues long.

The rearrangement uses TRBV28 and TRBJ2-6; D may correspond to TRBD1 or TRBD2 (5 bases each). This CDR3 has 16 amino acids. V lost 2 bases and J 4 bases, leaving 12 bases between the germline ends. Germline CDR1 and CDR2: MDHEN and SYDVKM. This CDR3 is CASSLGWGKGANVLTF. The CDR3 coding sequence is TGTGCCAGCAGTTTAGGGTGGGGGAAAGGGGCCAACGTCCTGACTTTC.

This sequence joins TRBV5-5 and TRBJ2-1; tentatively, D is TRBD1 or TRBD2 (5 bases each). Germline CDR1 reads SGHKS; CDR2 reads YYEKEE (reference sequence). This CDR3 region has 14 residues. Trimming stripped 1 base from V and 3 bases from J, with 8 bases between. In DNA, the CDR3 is TGTGCCAGCAGCTTGAGGGACGGCTACAATGAGCAGTTCTTC. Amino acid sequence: CASSLRDGYNEQFF.

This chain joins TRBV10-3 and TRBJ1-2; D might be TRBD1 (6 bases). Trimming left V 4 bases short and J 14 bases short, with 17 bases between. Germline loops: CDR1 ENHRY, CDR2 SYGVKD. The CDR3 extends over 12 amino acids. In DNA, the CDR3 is TGTGCCATCAGTGGACAGGACGCGGCAGGAACCTTC. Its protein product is CAISGQDAAGTF.

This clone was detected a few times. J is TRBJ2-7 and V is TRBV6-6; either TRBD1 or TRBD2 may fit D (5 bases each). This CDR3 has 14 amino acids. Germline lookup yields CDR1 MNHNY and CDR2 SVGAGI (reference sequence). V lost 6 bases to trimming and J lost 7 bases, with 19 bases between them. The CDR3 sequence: CASSGRTGAREQYF. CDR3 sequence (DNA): TGTGCCAGCAGCGGGCGGACTGGGGCGAGGGAGCAGTACTTC.

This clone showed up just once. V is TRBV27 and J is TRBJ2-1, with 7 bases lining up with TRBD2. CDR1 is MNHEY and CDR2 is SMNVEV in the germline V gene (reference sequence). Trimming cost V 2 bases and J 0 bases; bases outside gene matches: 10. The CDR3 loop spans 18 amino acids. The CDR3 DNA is TGTGCCAGCAGTTTAACGGCAGCGGGATTGAGCTCCTACAATGAGCAGTTCTTC. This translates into CASSLTAAGLSSYNEQFF.

The CDR3 sequence is CASSLARWTGISGANVLTF. CDR3 nucleotides: TGTGCCAGCAGCTTAGCGCGTTGGACAGGGATCTCTGGGGCCAACGTCCTGACTTTC. V gene TRBV7-8 combines with J gene TRBJ2-6; 8 bases line up with TRBD1. Germline V CDR1 and CDR2: SGHVS, FQNEAQ. Trimming at V came to 0 bases and at J to 0 bases, leaving 7 bases not matched to a gene. The CDR3 loop spans 19 amino acids.

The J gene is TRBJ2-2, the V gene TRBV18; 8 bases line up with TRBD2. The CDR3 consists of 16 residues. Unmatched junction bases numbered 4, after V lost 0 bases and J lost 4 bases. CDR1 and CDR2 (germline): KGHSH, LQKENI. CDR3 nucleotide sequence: TGTGCCAGCTCACCACCGGGACTAGAAGGCACCGGGGAGCTGTTTTTT. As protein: CASSPPGLEGTGELFF.

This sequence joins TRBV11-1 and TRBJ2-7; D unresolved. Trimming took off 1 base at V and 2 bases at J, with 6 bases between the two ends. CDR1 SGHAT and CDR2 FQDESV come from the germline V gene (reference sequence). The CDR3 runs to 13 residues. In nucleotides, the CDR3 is TGTGCCAGCAGCTTAGACAGAGCCTACGAGCAGTACGTC. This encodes CASSLDRAYEQYV.

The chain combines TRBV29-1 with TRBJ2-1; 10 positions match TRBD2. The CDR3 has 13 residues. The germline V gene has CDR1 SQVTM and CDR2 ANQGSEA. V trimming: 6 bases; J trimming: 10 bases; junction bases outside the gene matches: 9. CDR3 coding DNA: TGCAGCGTCCGCGGGACTAGCGAGACAGAGCAGTTCTTC. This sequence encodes CSVRGTSETEQFF.

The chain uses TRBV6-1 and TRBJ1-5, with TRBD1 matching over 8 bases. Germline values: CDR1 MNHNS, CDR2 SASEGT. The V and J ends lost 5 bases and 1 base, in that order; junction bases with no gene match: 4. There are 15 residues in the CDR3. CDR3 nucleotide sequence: TGTGCCAGCAGTCGGACAGGGTCCAGCAATCAGCCCCAGCATTTT. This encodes CASSRTGSSNQPQHF.

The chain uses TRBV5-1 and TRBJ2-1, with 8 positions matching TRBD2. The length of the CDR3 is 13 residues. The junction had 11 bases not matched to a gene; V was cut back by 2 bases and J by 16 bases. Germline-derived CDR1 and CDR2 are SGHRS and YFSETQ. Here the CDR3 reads CASSFAAGGVGFF. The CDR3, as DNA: TGCGCCAGCAGCTTTGCGGCGGGAGGCGTAGGCTTCTTC.

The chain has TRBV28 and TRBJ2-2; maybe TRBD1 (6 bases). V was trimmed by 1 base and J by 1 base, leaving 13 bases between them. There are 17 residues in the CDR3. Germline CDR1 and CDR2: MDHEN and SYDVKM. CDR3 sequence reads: CASSLSVGQRNTGELFF. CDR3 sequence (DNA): TGTGCCAGCAGTTTATCCGTAGGACAGCGGAACACCGGGGAGCTGTTTTTT.

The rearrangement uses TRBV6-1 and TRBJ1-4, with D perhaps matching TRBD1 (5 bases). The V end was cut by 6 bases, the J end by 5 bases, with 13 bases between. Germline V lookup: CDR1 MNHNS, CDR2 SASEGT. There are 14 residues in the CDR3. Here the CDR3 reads CASRRGLGNEKLFF. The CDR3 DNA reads TGTGCCAGCAGAAGGGGACTGGGGAATGAAAAACTGTTTTTT.

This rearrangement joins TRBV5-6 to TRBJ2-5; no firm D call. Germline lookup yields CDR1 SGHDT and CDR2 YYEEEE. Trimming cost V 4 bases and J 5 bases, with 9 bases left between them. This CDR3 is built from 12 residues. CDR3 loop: CASSLPLETQYF. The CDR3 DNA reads TGTGCCAGCAGCCTCCCCCTGGAGACCCAGTACTTC.

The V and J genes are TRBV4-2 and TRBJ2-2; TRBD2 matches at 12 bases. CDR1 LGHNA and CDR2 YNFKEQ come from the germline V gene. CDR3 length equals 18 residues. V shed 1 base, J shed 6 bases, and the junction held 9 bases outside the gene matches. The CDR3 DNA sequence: TGTGCCAGCAGCCAAGGCGGGGCTAGCGGGAGGGCGGCCGGGGAGCTGTTTTTT. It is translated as CASSQGGASGRAAGELFF.

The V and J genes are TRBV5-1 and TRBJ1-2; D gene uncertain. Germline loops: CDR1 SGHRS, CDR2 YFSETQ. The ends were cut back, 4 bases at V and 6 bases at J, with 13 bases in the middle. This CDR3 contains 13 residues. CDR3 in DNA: TGCGCCAGCAGCCATGACCTAAGAGATGGCTACACCTTC. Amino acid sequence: CASSHDLRDGYTF.

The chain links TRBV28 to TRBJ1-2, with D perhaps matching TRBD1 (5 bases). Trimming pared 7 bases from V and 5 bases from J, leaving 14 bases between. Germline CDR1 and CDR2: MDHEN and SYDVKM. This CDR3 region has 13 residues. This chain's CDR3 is CASMTGLQYGYTF. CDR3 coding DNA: TGTGCCAGCATGACGGGGCTCCAGTATGGCTACACCTTC.

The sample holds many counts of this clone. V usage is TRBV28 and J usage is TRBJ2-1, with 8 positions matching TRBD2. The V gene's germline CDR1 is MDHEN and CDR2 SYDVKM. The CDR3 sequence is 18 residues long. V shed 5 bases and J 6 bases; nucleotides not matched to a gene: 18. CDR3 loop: CASSLPYTSGNVFNEQFF. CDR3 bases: TGTGCCAGCAGTCTACCTTACACTAGCGGTAACGTGTTCAATGAGCAGTTCTTC.

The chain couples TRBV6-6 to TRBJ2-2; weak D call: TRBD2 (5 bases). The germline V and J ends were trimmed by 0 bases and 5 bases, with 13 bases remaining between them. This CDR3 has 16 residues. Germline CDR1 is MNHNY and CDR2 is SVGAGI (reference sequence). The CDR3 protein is CASSYSRVRETGELFF. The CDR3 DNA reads TGTGCCAGCAGTTACTCTCGTGTGAGGGAGACCGGGGAGCTGTTTTTT.

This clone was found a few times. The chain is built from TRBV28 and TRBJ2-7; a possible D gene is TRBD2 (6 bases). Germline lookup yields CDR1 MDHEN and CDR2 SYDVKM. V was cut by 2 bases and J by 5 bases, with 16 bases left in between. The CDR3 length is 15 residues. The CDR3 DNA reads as TGTGCCAGCAGTTTAGGGGGAGGTAGGTTGAACGAGCAGTACGTC. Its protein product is CASSLGGGRLNEQYV.

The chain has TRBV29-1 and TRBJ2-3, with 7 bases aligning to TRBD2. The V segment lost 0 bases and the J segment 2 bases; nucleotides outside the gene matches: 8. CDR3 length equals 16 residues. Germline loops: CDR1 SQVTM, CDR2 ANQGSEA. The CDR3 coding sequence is TGCAGCGTTGAAGATCTAGCGGTTCTTCTCACAGATACGCAGTATTTT. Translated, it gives CSVEDLAVLLTDTQYF.

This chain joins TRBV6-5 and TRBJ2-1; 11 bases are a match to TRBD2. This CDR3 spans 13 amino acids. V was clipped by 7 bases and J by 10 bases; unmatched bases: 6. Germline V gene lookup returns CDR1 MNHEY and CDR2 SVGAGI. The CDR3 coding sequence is TGTGCCAGCACATTAGCGGGAGGGAGGGAGCAGTTCTTC. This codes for CASTLAGGREQFF.

CDR3 in amino acids: CAWSEDTNQPQHF. CDR3 DNA sequence: TGTGCCTGGAGTGAAGACACGAATCAGCCCCAGCATTTT. This sequence joins TRBV30 and TRBJ1-5; no clear D. The CDR3 is 13 amino acids. The germline V gene encodes CDR1 GTSNPN and CDR2 SVGIG (reference sequence). V was pared by 1 base and J by 4 bases, with 8 bases between.

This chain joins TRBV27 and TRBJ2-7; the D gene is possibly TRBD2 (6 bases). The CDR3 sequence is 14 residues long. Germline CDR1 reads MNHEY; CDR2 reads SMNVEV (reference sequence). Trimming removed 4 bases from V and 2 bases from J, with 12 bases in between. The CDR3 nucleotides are TGTGCCAGCAGTTATAGTTGGAGGGCCTACGAGCAGTACTTC. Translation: CASSYSWRAYEQYF.